This T cell receptor beta chain was obtained from a study of blood T cell repertoires in COVID-19 (dated by TCRdb to 2019 to 2021). General notes on the study: Collaborator samples came from the United States, Italy and Spain and covered acute and convalescent phases of COVID-19. The prospective study material was composed of cDNA or gDNA derived from T cells, B-cell-depleted T cells, or PBMCs. Subjects who had been exposed to COVID-19, were actively infected with it, or had recovered from it provided the deeply sampled blood TCRbeta repertoires that made up the dataset. The repertoires were made available in a free public database intended to serve as a resource for research on the immune response to SARS-CoV-2. Samples came from the ongoing ImmuneRACE study (first 160 participants) plus 1,254 subjects from 6 global collaborators. Nearly every sample came with metadata listing a de-identified subject ID, COVID-19 status, age in years and sex. HLA class I and class II types, where available, came from metadata supplied by the sample provider rather than from assay-based typing. Here is what the overall study found, with its caveats: How much clinical and demographic metadata was included differed by source and by participant, and the metadata was provided uncurated.

Participants in the prospective study were aged 18 to 89 years, lived in under 30 United States geographic areas, and enrolled through a virtual design. Cohort assignment in the prospective study relied on participant-reported clinical history from a screening survey and a study questionnaire. Mobile phlebotomists in the prospective study collected whole blood, serum and a nasopharyngeal or oropharyngeal swab from every participant. Prospective study participants could optionally give additional blood draws and questionnaires over a roughly two-month period. Before DNA extraction, blood samples from the prospective study were shipped at room temperature or frozen. The immunoSEQ Assay, a bias-controlled multiplex PCR, was used to amplify TCRbeta CDR3 regions from genomic DNA. The paper's data handling went like this. The number of nucleated cells in each sample was estimated from the amplification of reference gene primers within the assay. Sequence reads were collapsed and filtered to measure the absolute abundance of every unique TCRbeta CDR3 rearrangement. For each sample, productive Simpson clonality was calculated by taking the square root of Simpson's diversity index across productive rearrangements. Not all clones reach the TCRdb copy of this immuneACCESS table, which keeps in-frame sequences only. Checked studies attribute under half of the gap to unresolved V genes and leave the rest unexplained. V, J and clone size derive from that table, while D and trimming were established from the DNA sequence. The sample data list about 220,000 clones, and 70% to 85% of these were observed just once. Of the sample, about 1.3% falls within the top ten clones.

The CDR1 and CDR2 encoded by the germline V gene are MNHEY and SVGAGI. The germline ends are 7 bases apart after V is trimmed by 5 bases and J by 2 bases. The CDR3, cysteine through phenylalanine, is 12 amino acids long. The CDR3 DNA has 36 bases and is translated from base 1. To note about this clone: Its antigen has not been determined. No much larger clonotype is one base removed from it; base qualities were not supplied.

The source is a woman aged 40 to 55 with acute COVID-19. Recombination linked TRBV6-5 to TRBJ2-7; there is no confident call for the D gene. What was sequenced was PBMCs or T cells enriched from blood (not recorded which). The DNA reads TGTGCCAGCAGTCCCAACACCTACGAGCAGTACTTC. Translated, this gives CASSPNTYEQYF.